Detailed here is one TCR beta chain. This sample is part of a study of technical replicates of blood from a few donors. Sequencing was performed with immunoSEQ multiplex PCR; in TCRdb, only in-frame clones are kept and a portion is missing. The table includes 74,000 or so clones, about 96% detected once. The CDR3 contains 9 residues. The V and J ends lost 6 bases and 7 bases respectively, with 6 bases between them. CDR1 and CDR2 from the germline V gene are SQVTM and ANQGSEA. This chain links TRBV29-1 with TRBJ1-1, with a possible D match to TRBD1 (6 bases). This receptor was taken from a human donor in good health. Input material: T cells isolated from PBMCs. As DNA, the CDR3 is TGCAGCGTGGACAGTGAAGCTTTCTTT. Its protein product is CSVDSEAFF.